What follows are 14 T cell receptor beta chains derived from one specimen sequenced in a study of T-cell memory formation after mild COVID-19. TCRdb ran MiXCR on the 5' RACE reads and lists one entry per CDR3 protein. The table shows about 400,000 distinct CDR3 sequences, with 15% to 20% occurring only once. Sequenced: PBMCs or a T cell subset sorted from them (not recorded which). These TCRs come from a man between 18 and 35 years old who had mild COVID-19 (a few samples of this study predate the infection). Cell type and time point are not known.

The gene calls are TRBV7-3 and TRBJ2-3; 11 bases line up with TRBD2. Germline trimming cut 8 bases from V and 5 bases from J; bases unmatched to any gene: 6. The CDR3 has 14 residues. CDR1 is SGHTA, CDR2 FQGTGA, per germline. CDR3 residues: CASSSGGRVDTQYF. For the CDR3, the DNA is TGTGCCAGCTCTAGCGGGGGGCGCGTAGATACGCAGTATTTT.

This chain's CDR3 is CSVRGEYRGETQYF. CDR3 bases: TGCAGTGTCAGAGGGGAGTACCGGGGAGAGACCCAGTACTTC. The rearrangement links TRBV20-1 to TRBJ2-5; D tentatively fits TRBD1 or TRBD2 (5 bases each). V lost 7 bases and J 4 bases, leaving 19 bases between the germline ends. The germline V gene encodes CDR1 DFQATT and CDR2 SNEGSKA (reference sequence). The CDR3 sequence is 14 residues long.

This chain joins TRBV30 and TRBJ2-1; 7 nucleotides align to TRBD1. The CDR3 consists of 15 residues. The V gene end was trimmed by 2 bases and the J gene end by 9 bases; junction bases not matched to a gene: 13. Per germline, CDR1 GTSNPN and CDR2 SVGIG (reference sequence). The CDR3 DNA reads TGTGCCTGGAGTCGACTCCTCGCAGGGGGTGGTGAGCAGTTCTTC. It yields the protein CAWSRLLAGGGEQFF.

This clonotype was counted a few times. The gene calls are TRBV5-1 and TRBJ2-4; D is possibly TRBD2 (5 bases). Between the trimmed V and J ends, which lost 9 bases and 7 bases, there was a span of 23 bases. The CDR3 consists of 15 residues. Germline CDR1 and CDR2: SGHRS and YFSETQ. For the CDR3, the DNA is TGCGCCAAATCGAAGAGGGCCTTATTATTGAACATTCAGTACTTC. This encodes CAKSKRALLLNIQYF.

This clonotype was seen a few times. Here the CDR3 reads CALQGCKTQYF. As DNA, the CDR3 is TGTGCCTTACAGGGTTGCAAGACCCAGTACTTC. The chain carries TRBV9 and TRBJ2-5, with D perhaps matching TRBD1 (6 bases). The CDR3 consists of 11 residues. Germline lookup yields CDR1 SGDLS and CDR2 YYNGEE. Trimming pared 10 bases from V and 6 bases from J, leaving 13 bases between.

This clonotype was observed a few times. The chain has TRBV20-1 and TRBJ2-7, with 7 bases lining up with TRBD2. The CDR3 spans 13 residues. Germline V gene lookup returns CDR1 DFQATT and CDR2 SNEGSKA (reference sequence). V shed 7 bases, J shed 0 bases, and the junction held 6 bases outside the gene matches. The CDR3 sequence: CSVPASGSYEQYF. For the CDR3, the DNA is TGCAGTGTCCCGGCTAGCGGCTCCTACGAGCAGTACTTC.

The CDR3 protein is CSASSHSSYNEQFF. CDR3 DNA: TGCAGTGCTAGTAGCCATAGCTCCTACAATGAGCAGTTCTTC. The chain links TRBV20-1 to TRBJ2-1; D uncertain. Germline V lookup: CDR1 DFQATT, CDR2 SNEGSKA (reference sequence). The CDR3 totals 14 residues. The V and J ends lost 3 bases and 0 bases respectively, with 9 bases between them.

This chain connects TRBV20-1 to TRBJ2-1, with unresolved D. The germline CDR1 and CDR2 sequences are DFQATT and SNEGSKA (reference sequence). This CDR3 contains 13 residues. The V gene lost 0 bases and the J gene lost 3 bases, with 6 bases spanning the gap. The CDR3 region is CSARDALYNEQFF. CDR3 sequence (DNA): TGCAGTGCTAGAGACGCCCTCTACAATGAGCAGTTCTTC.

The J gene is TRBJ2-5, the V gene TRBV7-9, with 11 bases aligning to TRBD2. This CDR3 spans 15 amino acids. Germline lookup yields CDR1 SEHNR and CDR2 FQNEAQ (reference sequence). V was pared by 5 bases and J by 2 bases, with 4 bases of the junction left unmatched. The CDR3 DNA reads TGTGCCAGCAGCCCAATAGCGGGGGGGCAAGAGACCCAGTACTTC. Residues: CASSPIAGGQETQYF.

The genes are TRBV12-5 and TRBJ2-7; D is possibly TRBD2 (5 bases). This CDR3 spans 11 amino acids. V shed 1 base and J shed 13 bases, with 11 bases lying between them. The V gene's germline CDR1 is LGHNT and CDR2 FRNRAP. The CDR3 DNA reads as TGTGCTAGTGGTTTGGGGACTGGAAATTACTTC. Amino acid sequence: CASGLGTGNYF.

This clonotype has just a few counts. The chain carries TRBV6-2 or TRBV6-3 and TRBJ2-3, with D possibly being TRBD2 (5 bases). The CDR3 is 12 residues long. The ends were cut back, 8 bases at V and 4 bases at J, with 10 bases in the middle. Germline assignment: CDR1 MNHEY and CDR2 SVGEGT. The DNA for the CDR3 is TGTGCCAGCCGTGCGGGTGCAGATACGCAGTATTTT. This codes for CASRAGADTQYF.

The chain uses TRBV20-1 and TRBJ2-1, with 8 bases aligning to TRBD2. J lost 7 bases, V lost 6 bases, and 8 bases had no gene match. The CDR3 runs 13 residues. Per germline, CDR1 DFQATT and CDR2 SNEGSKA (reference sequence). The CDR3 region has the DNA TGCAGTGCGAGTAGGACTAGCTATAATGAGCAGTTCTTC. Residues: CSASRTSYNEQFF.

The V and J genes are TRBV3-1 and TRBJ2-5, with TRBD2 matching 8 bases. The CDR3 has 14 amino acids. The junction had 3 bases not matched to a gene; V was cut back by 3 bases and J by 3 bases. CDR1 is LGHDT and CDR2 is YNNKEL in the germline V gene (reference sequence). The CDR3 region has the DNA TGTGCCAGCAGCCACCGGGGGGGGAAAGAGACCCAGTACTTC. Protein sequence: CASSHRGGKETQYF.

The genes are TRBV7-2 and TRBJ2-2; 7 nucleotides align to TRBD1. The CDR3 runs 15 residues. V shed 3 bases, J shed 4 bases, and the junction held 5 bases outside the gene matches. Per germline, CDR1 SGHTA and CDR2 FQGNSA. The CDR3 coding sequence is TGTGCCAGCAGCTTTTCCGGGACAGTCACCGGGGAGCTGTTTTTT. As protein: CASSFSGTVTGELFF.